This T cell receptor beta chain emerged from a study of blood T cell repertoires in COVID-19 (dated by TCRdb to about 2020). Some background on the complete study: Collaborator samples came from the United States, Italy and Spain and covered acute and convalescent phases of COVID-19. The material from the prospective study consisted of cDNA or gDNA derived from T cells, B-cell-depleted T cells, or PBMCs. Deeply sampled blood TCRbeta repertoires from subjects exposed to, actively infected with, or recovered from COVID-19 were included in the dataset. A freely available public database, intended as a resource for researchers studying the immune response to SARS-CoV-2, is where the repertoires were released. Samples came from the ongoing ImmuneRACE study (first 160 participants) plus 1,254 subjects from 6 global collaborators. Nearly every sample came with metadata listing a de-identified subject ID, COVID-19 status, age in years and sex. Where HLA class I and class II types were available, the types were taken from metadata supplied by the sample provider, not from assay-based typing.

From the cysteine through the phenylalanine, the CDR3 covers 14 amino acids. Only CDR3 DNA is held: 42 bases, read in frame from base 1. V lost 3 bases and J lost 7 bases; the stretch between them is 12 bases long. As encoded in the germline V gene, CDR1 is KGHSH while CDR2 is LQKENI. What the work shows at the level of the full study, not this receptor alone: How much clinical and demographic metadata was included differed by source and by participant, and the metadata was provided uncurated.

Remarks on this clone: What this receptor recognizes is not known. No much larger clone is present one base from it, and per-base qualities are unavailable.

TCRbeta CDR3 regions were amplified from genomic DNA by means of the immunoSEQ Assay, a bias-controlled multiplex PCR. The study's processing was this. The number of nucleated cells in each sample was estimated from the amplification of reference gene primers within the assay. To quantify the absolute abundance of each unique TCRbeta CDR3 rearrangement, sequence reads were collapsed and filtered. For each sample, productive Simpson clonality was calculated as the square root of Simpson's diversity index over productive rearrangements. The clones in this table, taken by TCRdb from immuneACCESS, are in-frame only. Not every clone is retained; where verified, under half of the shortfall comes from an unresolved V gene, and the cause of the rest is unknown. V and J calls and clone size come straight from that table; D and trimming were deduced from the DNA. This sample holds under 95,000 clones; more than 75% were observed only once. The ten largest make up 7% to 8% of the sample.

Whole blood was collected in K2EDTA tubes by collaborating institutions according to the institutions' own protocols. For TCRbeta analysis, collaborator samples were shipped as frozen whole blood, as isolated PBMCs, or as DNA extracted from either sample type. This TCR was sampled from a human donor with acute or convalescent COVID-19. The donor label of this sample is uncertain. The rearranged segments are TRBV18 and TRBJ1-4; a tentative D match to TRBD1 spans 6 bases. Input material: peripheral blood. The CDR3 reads CASSPGTGSEKLFF. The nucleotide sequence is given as TGTGCCAGCTCACCCGGAACAGGGAGTGAAAAACTGTTTTTT. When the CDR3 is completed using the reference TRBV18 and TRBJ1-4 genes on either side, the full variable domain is NAGVMQNPRHLVRRRGQEARLRCSPMKGHSHVYWYRQLPEEGLKFMVYLQKENIIDESGMPKERFSAEFPKEGPSILRIQQVVRGDSAAYFCASSPGTGSEKLFFGSGTQLSVL.